This T cell receptor beta chain was captured in a study of shared clonotypes between healthy human individuals. The CDR3 totals 14 residues. V lost 3 bases, J lost 0 bases, and 8 bases lay in between. Germline CDR1 SNHLY, CDR2 FYNNEI. Repertoires were generated with immunoSEQ multiplex PCR, while TCRdb's copy carries only in-frame clones and drops some. The sample contains around 1.5 million clones, approximately 98% of which appear only once. The chain has TRBV2 and TRBJ1-1; D is unresolved. The TCR originated in a man between 25 and 39 years old in good health. Sequenced sample: naive CD4+ T cells sorted from blood. The subset here: CD45RA+ positively selected. The CDR3 region has the DNA TGTGCCAGCAGTGATATCCCCATGAACACTGAAGCTTTCTTT. The encoded protein is CASSDIPMNTEAFF.